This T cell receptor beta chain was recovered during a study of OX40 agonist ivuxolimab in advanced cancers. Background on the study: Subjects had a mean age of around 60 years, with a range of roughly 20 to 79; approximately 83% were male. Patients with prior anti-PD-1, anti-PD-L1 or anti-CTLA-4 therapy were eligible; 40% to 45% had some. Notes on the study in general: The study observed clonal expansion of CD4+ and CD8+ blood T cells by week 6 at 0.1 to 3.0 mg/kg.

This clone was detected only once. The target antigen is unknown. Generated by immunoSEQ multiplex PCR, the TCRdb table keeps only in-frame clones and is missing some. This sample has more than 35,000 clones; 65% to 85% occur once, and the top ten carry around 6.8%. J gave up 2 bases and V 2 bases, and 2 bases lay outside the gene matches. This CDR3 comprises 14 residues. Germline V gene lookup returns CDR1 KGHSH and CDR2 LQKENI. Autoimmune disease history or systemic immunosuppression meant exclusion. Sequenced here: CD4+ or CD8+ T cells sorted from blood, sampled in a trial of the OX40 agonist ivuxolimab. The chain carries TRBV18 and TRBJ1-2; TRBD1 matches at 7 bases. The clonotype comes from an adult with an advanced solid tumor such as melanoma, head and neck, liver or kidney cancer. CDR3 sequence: CASSPKQGNYGYTF. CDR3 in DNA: TGTGCCAGCTCACCAAAACAGGGGAACTATGGCTACACCTTC.